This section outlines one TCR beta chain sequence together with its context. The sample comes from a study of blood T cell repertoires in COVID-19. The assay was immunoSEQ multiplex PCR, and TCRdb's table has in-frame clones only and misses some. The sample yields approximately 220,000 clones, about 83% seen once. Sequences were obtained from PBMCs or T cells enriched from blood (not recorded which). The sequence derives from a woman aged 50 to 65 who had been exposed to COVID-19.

The DNA of the CDR3 is TGTGCCAGCAGTTTAAAGGGGGTAGTTCCTGGAAACACCATATATTTT. It specifies CASSLKGVVPGNTIYF. The chain employs TRBV28 and TRBJ1-3, with D perhaps TRBD1 (6 bases). Per the germline V gene, CDR1 is MDHEN and CDR2 is SYDVKM. The length of the CDR3 is 16 residues. The germline V and J ends were trimmed by 2 bases and 2 bases, with 13 bases remaining between them.